This note documents a single TCR beta chain sequence. The sample comes from a study of blood T cell repertoires in COVID-19. Study overall: Some COVID-19 samples were acute and others convalescent; all came from the United States, Italy and Spain.

Germline-derived CDR1 and CDR2 are SGHTS and YDEGEE. Trimming pared 3 bases from V and 1 base from J, leaving 6 bases between. The CDR3 loop spans 13 amino acids. Original methodology: Estimation of nucleated cell counts relied on the amplification of reference gene primers. Profiled with immunoSEQ multiplex PCR; TCRdb holds only in-frame clones, not every one. Clone size and the V and J calls come from that table; the DNA yielded D and trimming. The sample records 90,000 to 100,000 clones, more than 65% being singletons. This chain links TRBV5-8 with TRBJ2-3; D call uncertain. This TCR derives from a man aged 55-75 years with acute or convalescent COVID-19. The specimen sequenced was peripheral blood. Here the CDR3 DNA reads TGTGCCAGCAGCTCCCTCCGCACAGATACGCAGTATTTT. Its protein product is CASSSLRTDTQYF. The full variable domain, in which reference TRBV5-8 and TRBJ2-3 provide the parts outside the CDR3, is EAGVTQSPTHLIKTRGQQATLRCSPISGHTSVYWYQQALGLGLQFLLWYDEGEERNRGNFPPRFSGRQFPNYSSELNVNALELEDSALYLCASSSLRTDTQYFGPGTRLTVL.